This T cell receptor beta chain was retrieved from a study of blood T cell repertoires in COVID-19. Study-level information: Sources were T cells, B-cell-depleted T cells, or PBMCs; the material itself was cDNA or gDNA.

Authors' analysis steps: Cell counts per sample came from amplifying reference gene primers. Generated by immunoSEQ multiplex PCR, the TCRdb table keeps only in-frame clones and is missing some. That table gives V, J and clone size, and the DNA gave D and trimming. The sample lists over 350,000 clones, approximately 90% occurring once. In assigning cohorts, the study relied on participant-reported clinical history. Shortly before study entry, within 2 weeks, exposed participants had met a COVID-19 case. Per the germline V gene, CDR1 is SGHTA and CDR2 is FQGTGA. J gave up 9 bases and V 5 bases, and 8 bases lay outside the gene matches. The CDR3 is 13 amino acids.

The specimen sequenced was PBMCs or T cells enriched from blood (not recorded which). The receptor comes from a woman in her 40s who had been exposed to COVID-19. This chain connects TRBV7-3 to TRBJ1-1; 8 bases are a match to TRBD1. The CDR3 protein is CASSPGGQGQAFF. CDR3 nucleotides: TGTGCCAGCAGCCCGGGCGGACAGGGCCAAGCTTTCTTT.